These 18 T cell receptor beta chains came from one sample sequenced in a study of blood T cells in healthy people across ages. The use of a sample-barcoded 5' primer and a J-beta primer mix characterized a second PCR of roughly 7 to 12 cycles. TCRdb fed the 5' RACE reads into MiXCR, producing one record per CDR3 protein. The sample has over 500,000 distinct CDR3 sequences; about a quarter are singletons. The same data also contributed to another study, on T cells of mothers and their children.

Sequenced sample: blood. The receptors stem from a boy between 2 and 10 years old in good health.

This clonotype showed up just a few times. The chain employs TRBV9 and TRBJ2-4; D gene uncertain. Trimming left V 0 bases short and J 0 bases short, with 10 bases between. This CDR3 has 16 amino acids. Germline-derived CDR1 and CDR2 are SGDLS and YYNGEE. Written as DNA, the CDR3 is TGTGCCAGCAGCGTAGAGGCAACCCCAGCCAAAAACATTCAGTACTTC. Its translation: CASSVEATPAKNIQYF.

The chain couples TRBV7-6 to TRBJ2-7; TRBD2 aligns across 9 bases. Losses at the gene ends were 1 base for V and 2 bases for J; bases not matched to a gene: 21. CDR1 is SGHVS, CDR2 FNYEAQ, per germline. CDR3 length: 21 residues. This CDR3 reads CASSLEGLAGEFVFPTYEQYF. In DNA form, the CDR3 reads TGTGCCAGCAGCTTAGAGGGTTTAGCGGGAGAGTTTGTTTTTCCAACCTACGAGCAGTACTTC.

The chain joins TRBV7-6 to TRBJ2-3, with D perhaps TRBD1 or TRBD2 (5 bases each). CDR1 SGHVS and CDR2 FNYEAQ come from the germline V gene. The CDR3 runs to 16 residues. With 1 base removed from V and 3 bases from J, the gap between germline ends came to 14 bases. The CDR3 loop is CASSLGSGRRTDTQYF. CDR3 in DNA: TGTGCCAGCAGCTTAGGTTCGGGACGACGAACAGATACGCAGTATTTT.

This clonotype has more than one count but fewer than ten. This chain joins TRBV5-1 and TRBJ2-4; the match to TRBD1 covers 7 bases. The CDR3 has 14 residues. The V segment lost 4 bases and the J segment 2 bases; nucleotides outside the gene matches: 3. Germline assignment: CDR1 SGHRS and CDR2 YFSETQ. The CDR3 DNA reads TGCGCCAGCAGCGAGGGACAGCCCAAAAACATTCAGTACTTC. Protein product: CASSEGQPKNIQYF.

This clonotype was recorded a few times. CDR3 loop: CASSAKTGSVAAFF. The CDR3 bases are TGTGCCAGCAGCGCAAAGACAGGGAGCGTGGCAGCTTTCTTT. V gene TRBV11-2 combines with J gene TRBJ1-1; 7 nucleotides align to TRBD1. The V segment lost 5 bases and the J segment 10 bases; nucleotides outside the gene matches: 13. CDR3 length: 14 residues. Germline CDR1 SGHAT, CDR2 FQNNGV.

The chain recombines TRBV7-2 with TRBJ2-5; no definite D call. The J call could be wrong; TRBJ2-7 is a better fit for the DNA end. This CDR3 is 12 amino acids long. Germline V lookup: CDR1 SGHTA, CDR2 FQGNSA. CDR3 sequence reads: CASSSPLAEQYF. The CDR3 DNA is TGTGCCAGCAGCTCGCCCTTAGCCGAGCAGTACTTC.

V and J are TRBV15 and TRBJ2-5; tentatively, D is TRBD2 (6 bases). The end of the DNA aligns better with TRBJ2-1, so the J call may be wrong. The CDR3 is made up of 17 amino acids. In germline, CDR1 is LNHNV, CDR2 YYDKDF (reference sequence). CDR3 region: CATSRSSGFSSYNEQFF. In nucleotides, the CDR3 is TGTGCCACCAGCAGATCAAGCGGGTTCAGCTCCTACAATGAGCAGTTCTTC.

Turning to this clonotype: This likely comes from a read error, as the CDR3 has no conserved phenylalanine or tryptophan at its end. The J gene is TRBJ1-4, the V gene TRBV2; TRBD1 aligns across 8 bases. The V segment lost 4 bases and the J segment 8 bases; nucleotides outside the gene matches: 3. CDR1 is SNHLY, CDR2 FYNNEI, per germline. CDR3 length: 13 residues. CDR3 amino acids: CASSARGREKLFL. Here the CDR3 DNA reads TGTGCCAGCAGTGCCAGGGGGCGCGAAAAACTGTTTCTT.

The chain carries TRBV6-5 and TRBJ1-5, with D perhaps matching TRBD1 (5 bases). The CDR3 extends over 18 amino acids. Trimming left V 0 bases short and J 0 bases short, with 15 bases between. Germline CDR1 reads MNHEY; CDR2 reads SVGAGI. CDR3 sequence (DNA): TGTGCCAGCAGTTACTCCGGCAGGGCCGCTTTTAGCAATCAGCCCCAGCATTTT. Translation: CASSYSGRAAFSNQPQHF.

This clonotype was counted between two and nine times. V gene TRBV6-2 or TRBV6-3 combines with J gene TRBJ2-5, with D possibly being TRBD1 (5 bases). This CDR3 region has 12 residues. Trimming cost V 5 bases and J 5 bases, with 9 bases left between them. CDR1 and CDR2 (germline): MNHEY, SVGEGT. The CDR3 reads CASSPGWETQYF. CDR3 bases: TGTGCCAGCAGTCCAGGGTGGGAGACCCAGTACTTC.

A few counts support this clonotype. The chain couples TRBV10-3 to TRBJ1-2; no clear D. This CDR3 region has 12 residues. Trimming took off 8 bases at V and 8 bases at J, with 15 bases between the two ends. Germline V gene data show CDR1 as ENHRY and CDR2 as SYGVKD. Here the CDR3 DNA reads TGTGCCATCGGAACCGAGGGAGTCGGCTACACCTTC. This codes for CAIGTEGVGYTF.

The chain carries TRBV15 and TRBJ1-4, with D possibly being TRBD1 (6 bases). The germline V gene encodes CDR1 LNHNV and CDR2 YYDKDF (reference sequence). This CDR3 contains 16 residues. Trimming left V 2 bases short and J 4 bases short, with 14 bases between. The CDR3 here is CATSRQRTAVNEKLFF. CDR3 DNA sequence: TGTGCCACCAGCAGACAGCGGACAGCAGTTAATGAAAAACTGTTTTTT.

This clonotype appeared a few times. This chain links TRBV12-3 or TRBV12-4 with TRBJ1-4, with a weak D call TRBD1 (6 bases). CDR3 length: 14 amino acids. The V end was cut by 6 bases, the J end by 8 bases, with 16 bases between. In DNA form, the CDR3 reads TGTGCCAGCAGCCTAATGGGGGCCGGGGAAAAACTGTTTTTT. It is translated as CASSLMGAGEKLFF.

This clonotype was counted at least ten times. The V gene is TRBV5-1, the J gene TRBJ1-5; the D gene is possibly TRBD1 (6 bases). The CDR3 runs to 15 residues. The germline CDR1 and CDR2 sequences are SGHRS and YFSETQ. V was clipped by 2 bases and J by 0 bases, with 9 bases between them. CDR3 bases: TGCGCCAGCAGCTTCGGAGGGGGTAGCAATCAGCCCCAGCATTTT. Residues: CASSFGGGSNQPQHF.

This chain joins TRBV7-9 and TRBJ2-3; 10 bases line up with TRBD2. Looked up from germline, CDR1 is SEHNR and CDR2 is FQNEAQ (reference sequence). With V trimmed by 3 bases and J by 5 bases, 14 bases remained unmatched. This CDR3 has 18 amino acids. Here the CDR3 DNA reads TGTGCCAGCAGCTTGACCATCCAGGGACTAGCGTCAAGAGATACGCAGTATTTT. It translates to CASSLTIQGLASRDTQYF. The variable domain in full, with the rest retrieved from reference TRBV7-9 and TRBJ2-3, is DTGVSQNPRHKITKRGQNVTFRCDPISEHNRLYWYRQTLGQGPEFLTYFQNEAQLEKSRLLSDRFSAERPKGSFSTLEIQRTEQGDSAMYLCASSLTIQGLASRDTQYFGPGTRLTVL.

This clonotype has just a few counts. This chain uses TRBV12-3 or TRBV12-4 with TRBJ2-5; D possibly corresponds to TRBD1 (6 bases). V was clipped by 5 bases and J by 2 bases, with 12 bases between them. This CDR3 comprises 14 residues. CDR3 residues: CASSNRARQETQYF. The CDR3 DNA reads TGTGCCAGCAGTAACAGGGCCCGTCAAGAGACCCAGTACTTC.

The rearrangement joins TRBV11-2 to TRBJ2-3; perhaps D is TRBD1 or TRBD2 (5 bases each). The V and J ends lost 5 bases and 2 bases respectively, with 14 bases between them. Germline loops: CDR1 SGHAT, CDR2 FQNNGV. This CDR3 has 15 residues. CDR3 loop: CASSPGTPPTDTQYF. For the CDR3, the DNA is TGTGCCAGCAGCCCCGGGACGCCTCCCACAGATACGCAGTATTTT.

The genes are TRBV12-3 or TRBV12-4 and TRBJ1-6, with 8 nucleotides matching TRBD1. Losses at the gene ends were 4 bases for V and 7 bases for J; bases not matched to a gene: 6. The CDR3 extends over 15 amino acids. The CDR3 sequence: CASSYGQGWNSPLHF. The DNA of the CDR3 is TGTGCCAGCAGTTACGGACAGGGCTGGAATTCACCCCTCCACTTT.